The 14 T cell receptor beta chains in this list originate from one sample, sequenced in a study of blood T cell repertoires in COVID-19. Repertoires were generated with immunoSEQ multiplex PCR, while TCRdb's copy carries only in-frame clones and drops some. Counted here are 95,000 to 150,000 clones, about 79% occurring once; the ten biggest clones make up approximately 5%. Material for sequencing was peripheral blood. The source of these receptors is a woman aged 70 to 79 with acute or convalescent COVID-19.

This chain connects TRBV30 to TRBJ1-5; 9 bases fit TRBD1. Losses at the gene ends were 6 bases for V and 6 bases for J; bases not matched to a gene: 6. The CDR3 is made up of 13 amino acids. CDR1 and CDR2 from the germline V gene are GTSNPN and SVGIG (reference sequence). This CDR3 is CACDRGDFQPQHF. The CDR3 DNA reads as TGTGCCTGCGACAGGGGGGATTTTCAGCCCCAGCATTTT.

The DNA of the CDR3 is TGTGCCAGCAGCTCACAAATCGGGACAGGTGAAGCTTTCTTT. It specifies CASSSQIGTGEAFF. The rearrangement links TRBV7-8 to TRBJ1-1; TRBD1 agrees at 8 bases. The CDR3 covers 14 residues. J lost 7 bases, V lost 4 bases, and 8 bases had no gene match. Per the germline V gene, CDR1 is SGHVS and CDR2 is FQNEAQ.

The chain combines TRBV2 with TRBJ2-3; 7 nucleotides align to TRBD2. The CDR3 consists of 15 residues. Germline V gene sequence: CDR1 SNHLY, CDR2 FYNNEI. The V and J ends lost 5 bases and 0 bases, in that order; junction bases with no gene match: 5. The CDR3 loop is CASSLKRGSTDTQYF. The CDR3 nucleotides read TGTGCCAGCAGTCTCAAGCGGGGTAGCACAGATACGCAGTATTTT. Together with reference TRBV2 and TRBJ2-3, the CDR3 gives the full variable domain: EPEVTQTPSHQVTQMGQEVILRCVPISNHLYFYWYRQILGQKVEFLVSFYNNEISEKSEIFDDQFSVERPDGSNFTLKIRSTKLEDSAMYFCASSLKRGSTDTQYFGPGTRLTVL.

This rearrangement joins TRBV7-9 to TRBJ1-5; tentative D call: TRBD1 (5 bases). V dropped 5 bases and J dropped 4 bases, with 15 bases sitting between them. CDR1 and CDR2 from the germline V gene are SEHNR and FQNEAQ (reference sequence). CDR3 length: 15 residues. The CDR3 sequence: CASSPQGAGNQPQHF. For the CDR3, the DNA is TGTGCCAGCAGCCCACAAGGGGCAGGAAATCAGCCCCAGCATTTT.

This clone was counted only a few times. The chain couples TRBV12-3 or TRBV12-4 to TRBJ2-7; D gene ambiguous. The CDR3 length is 13 residues. V lost 1 base and J 4 bases, leaving 8 bases between the germline ends. For the CDR3, the DNA is TGTGCCAGCAGTTTAGAGAGGAGATACGAGCAGTACTTC. Protein product: CASSLERRYEQYF.

This clone has just a few counts. The identical CDR3 is also encoded by other nucleotide sequences in the sample. V is TRBV27 and J is TRBJ1-2, with D possibly being TRBD1 (6 bases). The germline V and J ends were trimmed by 6 bases and 4 bases, with 12 bases remaining between them. The CDR3 has 13 residues. The V gene's germline CDR1 is MNHEY and CDR2 SMNVEV (reference sequence). As DNA, the CDR3 is TGTGCCAGCAGCCTCAGGGGCGGCTATGGCTACACCTTC. Its translation is CASSLRGGYGYTF.

This clone was observed a single time. This chain connects TRBV6-2 or TRBV6-3 to TRBJ2-2; D remains unclear. The CDR3 covers 15 residues. Per the germline V gene, CDR1 is MNHEY and CDR2 is SVGEGT. Trimming shortened V by 0 bases and J by 4 bases, and 9 bases separated the two germline ends. CDR3 nucleotide sequence: TGTGCCAGCAGTTACTCCCGACTGCCCACCGGGGAGCTGTTTTTT. As protein: CASSYSRLPTGELFF.

The V gene is TRBV18, the J gene TRBJ1-5; 9 bases line up with TRBD1. CDR1 KGHSH and CDR2 LQKENI come from the germline V gene. V lost 3 bases, J lost 4 bases, and 4 bases stayed unmatched. The CDR3 consists of 15 residues. CDR3: CASSPGGQGNQPQHF. Here the CDR3 DNA reads TGTGCCAGCTCACCTGGGGGACAGGGTAATCAGCCCCAGCATTTT.

The chain joins TRBV5-4 to TRBJ2-3; 11 nucleotides match TRBD2. The CDR3 contains 18 residues. The trim removed 0 bases at V and 2 bases at J, leaving 8 bases unmatched. Germline V gene lookup returns CDR1 SGHNT and CDR2 YYREEE (reference sequence). The CDR3 DNA sequence: TGTGCCAGCAGCTTGGCCTCTCTAGCGGGGGGCACCACAGATACGCAGTATTTT. Its protein is CASSLASLAGGTTDTQYF. Full variable domain (rest looked up from reference TRBV5-4 and TRBJ2-3): ETGVTQSPTHLIKTRGQQVTLRCSSQSGHNTVSWYQQALGQGPQFIFQYYREEENGRGNFPPRFSGLQFPNYSSELNVNALELDDSALYLCASSLASLAGGTTDTQYFGPGTRLTVL.

This clone was observed a handful of times. The rearrangement joins TRBV6-2 or TRBV6-3 to TRBJ2-7; 7 bases align to TRBD2. The germline gives CDR1 MNHEY, CDR2 SVGEGT. The CDR3 totals 17 residues. Trimming cost V 0 bases and J 0 bases; bases outside gene matches: 8. The CDR3 nucleotides read TGTGCCAGCAGTTACTCGGTGTCTAGCGGTTACTCCTACGAGCAGTACTTC. Amino acids: CASSYSVSSGYSYEQYF.

The V gene is TRBV24-1, the J gene TRBJ2-1; TRBD1 aligns across 9 bases. Germline CDR1 and CDR2: KGHDR and SFDVKD. After removal of 4 bases from V and 7 bases from J, the junction contained 7 bases not matched to a gene. The CDR3 loop spans 15 amino acids. The CDR3 sequence: CATSEPWTGDNEQFF. In DNA, the CDR3 is TGTGCCACCAGTGAACCCTGGACAGGGGATAATGAGCAGTTCTTC.

The CDR3 sequence: CASSELAGGYSYEQYF. For the CDR3, the DNA is TGTGCCAGCAGTGAATTGGCCGGGGGGTATAGTTACGAGCAGTACTTC. The rearrangement links TRBV25-1 to TRBJ2-7; 7 bases fit TRBD2. V lost 1 base, J lost 4 bases, and 10 bases stayed unmatched. This CDR3 contains 16 residues. Germline CDR1 is MGHDK and CDR2 is SYGVNS.

This chain uses TRBV11-3 with TRBJ2-6, with D possibly matching TRBD1 (5 bases). V was clipped by 4 bases and J by 2 bases, with 9 bases between them. Looked up from germline, CDR1 is SGHNT and CDR2 is YENEEA. The CDR3 extends over 15 amino acids. The DNA of the CDR3 is TGTGCCAGCAGCTCCAGGGTCCCTGGGGCCAACGTCCTGACTTTC. Amino acids: CASSSRVPGANVLTF.

V gene TRBV7-2 combines with J gene TRBJ2-1; no definite D call. V lost 3 bases and J lost 2, with 11 bases in between. The germline CDR1 and CDR2 sequences are SGHTA and FQGNSA. The CDR3 spans 15 residues. Here the CDR3 DNA reads TGTGCCAGCAGCTTTCGTGGAGAGCCCTACAATGAGCAGTTCTTC. Amino acid sequence: CASSFRGEPYNEQFF. Supplemented by reference TRBV7-2 and TRBJ2-1, the full variable domain reads GAGVSQSPSNKVTEKGKDVELRCDPISGHTALYWYRQSLGQGLEFLIYFQGNSAPDKSGLPSDRFSAERTGGSVSTLTIQRTQQEDSAVYLCASSFRGEPYNEQFFGPGTRLTVL.